The 25 T cell receptor beta chains below come from one sample, sequenced in a study of human T cells and chemical hapten exposure. TCRdb used MiXCR to reprocess the RACE reads, holding one entry per CDR3 protein. Of 300,000 to 350,000 distinct CDR3 sequences listed, roughly 6.9% are singletons. Time point denoted: patch test 1, 2 weeks after DPC sensitization. Treatment described: therapeutic diphenylcyclopropenone sensitization with weekly scalp DPC. This specimen was whole blood, taken in connection with sensitization to the hapten diphenylcyclopropenone (DPC). These receptors all come from a woman younger than 30 with alopecia areata. Some clones in this sample may be carry-over from other donors' samples.

This clonotype was observed at least ten times. This chain connects TRBV7-6 to TRBJ2-7; D ambiguous. CDR3 length equals 13 residues. Trimming pared 1 base from V and 2 bases from J, leaving 6 bases between. Germline CDR1 is SGHVS and CDR2 is FNYEAQ. The DNA of the CDR3 is TGTGCCAGCAGCTTAGAGGCCACCTACGAGCAGTACTTC. This gives the protein CASSLEATYEQYF.

This clonotype has a count of ten or more. The V call is TRBV6-2 or TRBV6-3, the J call TRBJ2-3, with TRBD1 matching over 7 bases. Germline CDR1 and CDR2: MNHEY and SVGEGT. Trimming at V came to 2 bases and at J to 5 bases, leaving 10 bases not matched to a gene. The CDR3 has 16 residues. CDR3 amino acids: CASSYGVTGMEDTQYF. DNA of the CDR3: TGTGCCAGCAGTTACGGGGTGACAGGGATGGAAGATACGCAGTATTTT.

This clonotype was seen more than once but under ten times. The CDR3 DNA sequence: TGTGCCAGCAGGGGGACAGCCGTTGGGCAGCCCCAGCATTTT. Encoded protein: CASRGTAVGQPQHF. This chain connects TRBV27 to TRBJ1-5; TRBD1 aligns across 7 bases. V lost 6 bases to trimming and J lost 7 bases; unmatched junction nucleotides: 9. Germline V gene sequence: CDR1 MNHEY, CDR2 SMNVEV (reference sequence). CDR3 length: 14 amino acids.

This clonotype has a handful of counts. The chain has TRBV2 and TRBJ1-5, with D unclear. Germline assignment: CDR1 SNHLY and CDR2 FYNNEI. This CDR3 has 11 amino acids. Between the trimmed V and J ends, which lost 2 bases and 6 bases, there was a span of 2 bases. CDR3 bases: TGTGCCAGCAGTGAATCTCAGCCCCAGCATTTT. It is translated as CASSESQPQHF.

This clonotype was seen a few times. The CDR3 region has the DNA TGTGCCAGCAGCTTGTGGGACAGGGGCCTGAACACTGAAGCTTTCTTT. The encoded protein is CASSLWDRGLNTEAFF. The chain employs TRBV11-2 and TRBJ1-1, with 10 bases fitting TRBD1. Germline CDR1 SGHAT, CDR2 FQNNGV. The CDR3 length is 16 residues. The junction had 4 bases not matched to a gene; V was cut back by 3 bases and J by 0 bases.

The V and J genes are TRBV27 and TRBJ2-3, with D perhaps TRBD1 (5 bases). Germline CDR1 is MNHEY and CDR2 is SMNVEV (reference sequence). The CDR3 loop spans 18 amino acids. Trimming shortened V by 2 bases and J by 2 bases, and 20 bases separated the two germline ends. CDR3 sequence: CASSLRPLPRALTDTQYF. The CDR3 bases are TGTGCCAGCAGTTTAAGGCCCTTGCCCAGGGCCCTCACAGATACGCAGTATTTT.

This clonotype was counted between two and nine times. The CDR3 DNA sequence: TGTGCCAGCAGCTCCATACGCGGGGCAGGGACCTACGAGCAGTACTTC. As protein: CASSSIRGAGTYEQYF. V is TRBV7-9 and J is TRBJ2-7; possible D gene TRBD2, 6 bases. V was clipped by 4 bases and J by 2 bases, with 18 bases between them. The CDR3 loop spans 16 amino acids. CDR1 is SEHNR and CDR2 is FQNEAQ in the germline V gene (reference sequence).

This clonotype has a count of ten or more. V and J are TRBV28 and TRBJ2-6; 7 bases are a match to TRBD2. This CDR3 has 18 residues. Per germline, CDR1 MDHEN and CDR2 SYDVKM. V shed 10 bases, J shed 0 bases, and the junction held 15 bases outside the gene matches. In DNA, the CDR3 is TGTGCCACCACGCTAGCGGAGGGGTCGAGCTCTGGGGCCAACGTCCTGACTTTC. Protein sequence: CATTLAEGSSSGANVLTF.

This clonotype was picked up many times. The chain carries TRBV20-1 and TRBJ1-3, with D unclear. The V gene's germline CDR1 is DFQATT and CDR2 SNEGSKA (reference sequence). V lost 2 bases, J lost 0 bases, and 8 bases lay in between. There are 14 residues in the CDR3. Written as DNA, the CDR3 is TGCAGTGCTAGAACCTACCTCTCTGGAAACACCATATATTTT. It codes for CSARTYLSGNTIYF.

Regarding this clonotype: A much larger clone is a single base away; this may be a read error. The V call is TRBV7-9, the J call TRBJ1-2; the D is unclear. The CDR3 is made up of 12 amino acids. Germline CDR1 is SEHNR and CDR2 is FQNEAQ (reference sequence). With 3 bases removed from V and 4 bases from J, the gap between germline ends came to 6 bases. This chain's CDR3 is CASSFDIYGYTF. CDR3 sequence (DNA): TGTGCCAGCAGCTTTGACATCTATGGCTACACCTTC.

The V call is TRBV6-1, the J call TRBJ2-7; D not certain. This CDR3 comprises 15 residues. The germline V gene has CDR1 MNHNS and CDR2 SASEGT. The germline V and J ends were trimmed by 5 bases and 0 bases, with 14 bases remaining between them. CDR3 in DNA: TGTGCCAGCAGTCCCCCCACCTCAGCCTCCTACGAGCAGTACTTC. It specifies CASSPPTSASYEQYF.

This clonotype was recorded a few times. The gene calls are TRBV5-1 and TRBJ2-2; a possible D gene is TRBD2 (6 bases). Per the germline V gene, CDR1 is SGHRS and CDR2 is YFSETQ. The CDR3 sequence is 16 residues long. V was cut by 0 bases and J by 2 bases, with 11 bases left in between. CDR3 protein: CASSLGTGDNTGELFF. The DNA for the CDR3 is TGCGCCAGCAGCTTGGGAACGGGGGATAACACCGGGGAGCTGTTTTTT.

The genes are TRBV5-1 and TRBJ2-7, with TRBD1 matching 8 bases. CDR3 length: 18 residues. V was pared by 1 base and J by 1 base, with 13 bases of the junction left unmatched. Germline V gene sequence: CDR1 SGHRS, CDR2 YFSETQ. CDR3 amino acids: CASSLRPFSGTGSYEQYF. The CDR3 DNA reads TGCGCCAGCAGCTTGCGGCCCTTCTCCGGGACAGGTTCCTACGAGCAGTACTTC.

This chain uses TRBV10-3 with TRBJ1-1, with D tentatively TRBD1 (6 bases). V lost 6 bases and J 4 bases, leaving 15 bases between the germline ends. The CDR3 spans 14 residues. The germline gives CDR1 ENHRY, CDR2 SYGVKD. CDR3 sequence reads: CAISTTAGATEAFF. CDR3 nucleotides: TGTGCCATCAGCACGACGGCGGGGGCCACTGAAGCTTTCTTT.

The chain is built from TRBV2 and TRBJ2-5; 8 positions agree with TRBD2. The V segment lost 2 bases and the J segment 0 bases; nucleotides outside the gene matches: 14. Germline V CDR1 and CDR2: SNHLY, FYNNEI. There are 19 residues in the CDR3. CDR3 nucleotides: TGTGCCAGCAGTGAAAGTTGGCTAGCGGGCGGCACGTACCAAGAGACCCAGTACTTC. This codes for CASSESWLAGGTYQETQYF.

This clonotype was picked up a small number of times. The V and J genes are TRBV4-3 and TRBJ2-1; the D gene could be TRBD1 or TRBD2 (5 bases each). CDR1 is LGHNA, CDR2 YSLEER, per germline. V lost 3 bases, J lost 10 bases, and 22 bases lay in between. CDR3 size: 16 residues. The CDR3 loop is CASSQPPGPTSREQFF. CDR3 nucleotide sequence: TGCGCCAGCAGCCAGCCTCCGGGACCGACGAGCAGGGAGCAGTTCTTC.

This clonotype was observed a handful of times. The V and J genes are TRBV7-2 and TRBJ2-3, with D perhaps matching TRBD1 or TRBD2 (5 bases each). Germline CDR1 is SGHTA and CDR2 is FQGNSA. The CDR3 runs to 14 residues. The V end was cut by 5 bases, the J end by 4 bases, with 13 bases between. In DNA, the CDR3 is TGTGCCAGCAGCCCCGGGGCAGGGTCAGATACGCAGTATTTT. This gives the protein CASSPGAGSDTQYF.

The chain is built from TRBV7-2 and TRBJ1-1; no reliable D call. V lost 5 bases and J 5 bases, leaving 18 bases between the germline ends. From germline, CDR1 is SGHTA and CDR2 FQGNSA. The CDR3 covers 15 residues. CDR3 sequence: CASSPLWEGRTEAFF. CDR3 nucleotide sequence: TGTGCCAGCAGCCCCCTCTGGGAAGGAAGGACTGAAGCTTTCTTT. The entire variable domain, with the rest obtained from reference TRBV7-2 and TRBJ1-1, is as follows: GAGVSQSPSNKVTEKGKDVELRCDPISGHTALYWYRQSLGQGLEFLIYFQGNSAPDKSGLPSDRFSAERTGGSVSTLTIQRTQQEDSAVYLCASSPLWEGRTEAFFGQGTRLTVV.

This chain links TRBV12-3 or TRBV12-4 with TRBJ2-2, with a tentative D call TRBD1 (6 bases). Between the trimmed V and J ends, which lost 7 bases and 4 bases, there was a span of 13 bases. The CDR3 covers 14 residues. The DNA for the CDR3 is TGTGCCAGCAAATTTACAGGGACCACCGGGGAGCTGTTTTTT. The encoded protein is CASKFTGTTGELFF.

In this sample, this clonotype turned up a few times. J is TRBJ1-1 and V is TRBV25-1; D remains unclear. The CDR3 totals 11 residues. In germline, CDR1 is MGHDK, CDR2 SYGVNS. Trimming took off 1 base at V and 8 bases at J, with 5 bases between the two ends. In DNA form, the CDR3 reads TGTGCCAGCAGTGAATTTCAAGAAGCTTTCTTT. It is translated as CASSEFQEAFF.

The CDR3 spells CASSLFSSGGYTDTQYF. The CDR3 region has the DNA TGCGCCAGCAGCTTGTTCAGTAGCGGGGGCTACACAGATACGCAGTATTTT. This sequence joins TRBV5-1 and TRBJ2-3, with TRBD2 identical over 9 bases. From germline, CDR1 is SGHRS and CDR2 YFSETQ. The CDR3 loop spans 17 amino acids. Trimming removed 1 base from V and 2 bases from J; junction bases left unmatched: 8.

This clonotype was recorded many times. The rearrangement joins TRBV28 to TRBJ2-1; D unresolved. This CDR3 has 11 residues. The germline V and J ends were trimmed by 3 bases and 9 bases, with 6 bases remaining between them. Germline lookup yields CDR1 MDHEN and CDR2 SYDVKM. The CDR3 DNA is TGTGCCAGCAGTTTGAGCCGTGAGCAGTTCTTC. It encodes CASSLSREQFF.

This clonotype was seen at least ten times. The rearrangement uses TRBV6-2 or TRBV6-3 and TRBJ1-1, with unresolved D. Germline loops: CDR1 MNHEY, CDR2 SVGEGT. The CDR3 is 14 amino acids. V lost 5 bases, J lost 13 bases, and 23 bases lay in between. CDR3 sequence: CASSAPWSQGRVFF. DNA for the CDR3: TGTGCCAGCAGTGCCCCCTGGAGCCAAGGTCGCGTTTTCTTT.

This clonotype turned up a few times. This CDR3 is CASTGSGEVQYNEQFF. In DNA, the CDR3 is TGTGCCAGCACGGGTAGCGGGGAAGTCCAGTACAATGAGCAGTTCTTC. This chain uses TRBV13 with TRBJ2-1, with 8 nucleotides matching TRBD2. The CDR3 sequence is 16 residues long. The germline gives CDR1 PRHDT, CDR2 FYEKMQ (reference sequence). The V segment lost 7 bases and the J segment 4 bases; nucleotides outside the gene matches: 12.

The chain recombines TRBV7-8 with TRBJ1-5, with TRBD1 matching 8 bases. Trimming at V came to 3 bases and at J to 7 bases, leaving 8 bases not matched to a gene. Germline V CDR1 and CDR2: SGHVS, FQNEAQ. The CDR3 is 15 residues long. The CDR3 region is CASSLAGSGGQPQHF. In nucleotides, the CDR3 is TGTGCCAGCAGCTTGGCGGGTTCAGGGGGCCAGCCCCAGCATTTT.